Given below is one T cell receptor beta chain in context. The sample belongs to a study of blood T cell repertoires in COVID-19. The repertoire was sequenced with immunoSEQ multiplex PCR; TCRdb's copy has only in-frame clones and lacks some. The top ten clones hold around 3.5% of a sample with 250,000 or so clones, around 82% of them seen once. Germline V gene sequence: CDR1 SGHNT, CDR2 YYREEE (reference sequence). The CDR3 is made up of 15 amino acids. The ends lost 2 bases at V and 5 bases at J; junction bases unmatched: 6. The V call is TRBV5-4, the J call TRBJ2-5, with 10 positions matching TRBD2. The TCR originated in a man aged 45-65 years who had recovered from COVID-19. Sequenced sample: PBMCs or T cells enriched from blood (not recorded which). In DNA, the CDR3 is TGTGCCAGCAGCTTCCAGCGGGAGGGCCGGGAGACCCAGTACTTC. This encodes CASSFQREGRETQYF.